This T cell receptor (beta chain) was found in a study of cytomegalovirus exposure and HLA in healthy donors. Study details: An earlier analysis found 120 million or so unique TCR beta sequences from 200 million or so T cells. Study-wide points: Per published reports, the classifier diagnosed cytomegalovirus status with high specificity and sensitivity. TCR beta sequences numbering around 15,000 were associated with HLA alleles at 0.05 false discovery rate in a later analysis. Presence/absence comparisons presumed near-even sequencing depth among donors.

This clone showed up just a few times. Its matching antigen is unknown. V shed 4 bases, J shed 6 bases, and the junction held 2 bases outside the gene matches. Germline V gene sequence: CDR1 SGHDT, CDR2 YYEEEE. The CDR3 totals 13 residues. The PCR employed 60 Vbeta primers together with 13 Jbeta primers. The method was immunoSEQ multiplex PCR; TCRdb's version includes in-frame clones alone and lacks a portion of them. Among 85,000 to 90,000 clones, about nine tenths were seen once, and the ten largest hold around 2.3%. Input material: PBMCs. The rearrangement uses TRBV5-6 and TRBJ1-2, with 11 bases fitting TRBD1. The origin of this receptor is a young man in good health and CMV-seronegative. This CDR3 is CASSGGQGDGYTF. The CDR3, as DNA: TGTGCCAGCAGCGGGGGACAGGGGGATGGCTACACCTTC.